The 18 T cell receptor beta chains presented below share a single source sample, sequenced in a study of T cell responses to AZD1222 COVID-19 vaccine. The method was immunoSEQ multiplex PCR; TCRdb's version includes in-frame clones alone and lacks a portion of them. This table has roughly 120,000 clones, around 89% appearing once. This specimen was peripheral blood, taken 28 days after the second AZD1222 dose. All receptors come from an adult who received the AZD1222 COVID-19 vaccine.

The chain uses TRBV4-1 and TRBJ2-2; 10 nucleotides line up with TRBD2. Trimming took 2 bases from V and 5 from J; bases not matched to a gene: 5. The length of the CDR3 is 16 residues. Germline assignment: CDR1 MGHRA and CDR2 YSYEKL. CDR3 sequence reads: CASSQSPGLATGELFF. The CDR3 region has the DNA TGCGCCAGCAGCCAAAGCCCGGGACTAGCGACCGGGGAGCTGTTTTTT.

On this clone itself: Other DNA sequences in the same sample also yield this CDR3. The V gene is TRBV6-4, the J gene TRBJ2-3, with TRBD2 identical over 8 bases. Per germline, CDR1 MRHNA and CDR2 SNTAGT. This CDR3 is 15 amino acids long. V lost 0 bases and J lost 1; bases outside the gene matches: 0. CDR3 sequence reads: CASSDSSGGTDTQYF. For the CDR3, the DNA is TGTGCCAGCAGTGACTCTAGCGGGGGCACAGATACGCAGTATTTT.

The rearrangement links TRBV5-1 to TRBJ1-1; TRBD1 agrees at 7 bases. CDR1 and CDR2 (germline): SGHRS, YFSETQ. This CDR3 contains 13 residues. J was trimmed by 1 base and V by 7 bases; bases with no gene match: 4. DNA for the CDR3: TGCGCCAGCCTTAGGGACAGGAACACTGAAGCTTTCTTT. Translating gives CASLRDRNTEAFF. The variable domain in full, completed from reference TRBV5-1 and TRBJ1-1, reads KAGVTQTPRYLIKTRGQQVTLSCSPISGHRSVSWYQQTPGQGLQFLFEYFSETQRNKGNFPGRFSGRQFSNSRSEMNVSTLELGDSALYLCASLRDRNTEAFFGQGTRLTVV.

DNA for the CDR3: TGTGCCAGCAGCTTAGTACGGGCCTCTTATGGCTACACCTTC. Protein: CASSLVRASYGYTF. The chain employs TRBV7-2 and TRBJ1-2, with no clear D. This CDR3 has 14 residues. The V and J ends lost 1 base and 5 bases respectively, with 11 bases between them. Germline CDR1 is SGHTA and CDR2 is FQGNSA.

J is TRBJ1-6 and V is TRBV10-3; D may be TRBD1 (6 bases). This CDR3 region has 14 residues. Trimming stripped 2 bases from V and 8 bases from J, with 10 bases between. Germline V gene sequence: CDR1 ENHRY, CDR2 SYGVKD. The CDR3 here is CAISEPAGDSPLHF. For the CDR3, the DNA is TGTGCCATCAGTGAGCCCGCAGGGGATTCACCCCTCCACTTT.

This sequence joins TRBV21-1 and TRBJ1-5; TRBD1, as called in the table, went unchecked against the DNA. TRBV21-1 is a pseudogene locus. This CDR3 is 17 amino acids long. This CDR3 is CASSKEADRGRNQPQHF. CDR3 sequence (DNA): TGTGCCAGCAGCAAGGAGGCTGACAGGGGGCGGAATCAGCCCCAGCATTTT.

This clone was seen a handful of times. This chain joins TRBV2 and TRBJ1-5; D perhaps matches TRBD1 (5 bases). The CDR3 sequence is 13 residues long. The V gene's germline CDR1 is SNHLY and CDR2 FYNNEI. V lost 7 bases and J 6 bases, leaving 13 bases between the germline ends. In nucleotides, the CDR3 is TGTGCCAGCATGAACGGGGGAAGTCAGCCCCAGCATTTT. It encodes CASMNGGSQPQHF.

The chain couples TRBV29-1 to TRBJ1-2; D is possibly TRBD1 (6 bases). CDR3 length: 11 amino acids. Trimming took 6 bases from V and 6 from J, leaving 11 bases between them. CDR1 SQVTM and CDR2 ANQGSEA come from the germline V gene. This CDR3 reads CSVGGLDGYTF. CDR3 bases: TGCAGCGTAGGGGGGCTGGATGGCTACACCTTC.

The chain recombines TRBV12-5 with TRBJ2-7; the D gene is possibly TRBD2 (6 bases). V dropped 0 bases and J dropped 6 bases, with 9 bases sitting between them. There are 13 residues in the CDR3. Germline V CDR1 and CDR2: LGHNT, FRNRAP. The chain's CDR3 is CASGLVLGGEQYF. In DNA, the CDR3 is TGTGCTAGTGGTTTGGTACTCGGGGGCGAGCAGTACTTC.

This clone was found once. The V and J genes are TRBV5-1 and TRBJ2-7; possibly TRBD1 for D (6 bases). This CDR3 comprises 15 residues. V was clipped by 4 bases and J by 2 bases, with 16 bases between them. Germline V gene sequence: CDR1 SGHRS, CDR2 YFSETQ. The CDR3 nucleotides read TGCGCCAGCAGCCCGCCGCGGACAGAACCCTACGAGCAGTACTTC. The encoded protein is CASSPPRTEPYEQYF.

The chain joins TRBV5-4 to TRBJ1-5; no firm D call. V lost 0 bases to trimming and J lost 4 bases, with 11 bases between them. The CDR3 length is 15 residues. From germline, CDR1 is SGHNT and CDR2 YYREEE (reference sequence). CDR3 in DNA: TGTGCCAGCAGCTTGGACGCAAAGACGAATCAGCCCCAGCATTTT. It translates to CASSLDAKTNQPQHF.

The chain links TRBV28 to TRBJ1-1; TRBD1 is a possible D gene (5 bases). CDR3 length equals 18 residues. Trimming stripped 2 bases from V and 3 bases from J, with 22 bases between. Germline V gene data show CDR1 as MDHEN and CDR2 as SYDVKM. The chain's CDR3 is CASSLNGAGRARDTEAFF. CDR3 sequence (DNA): TGTGCCAGCAGTTTAAATGGGGCAGGTCGGGCTAGGGACACTGAAGCTTTCTTT.

The rearrangement joins TRBV2 to TRBJ1-4; D gene ambiguous. The V end lost 6 bases, the J end lost 8 bases, and 7 bases lay between the germline ends. The CDR3 runs to 11 residues. Germline lookup yields CDR1 SNHLY and CDR2 FYNNEI. The CDR3 region has the DNA TGTGCCAGCAGGTGGTCGGAAAAACTGTTTTTT. Residues: CASRWSEKLFF.

The chain is built from TRBV6-5 and TRBJ1-5; 8 bases fit TRBD1. Trimming removed 6 bases from V and 4 bases from J; junction bases left unmatched: 5. There are 14 residues in the CDR3. Germline CDR1 and CDR2: MNHEY and SVGAGI. This chain's CDR3 is CASSPGQANQPQHF. The CDR3 region has the DNA TGTGCCAGCAGCCCGGGACAGGCTAATCAGCCCCAGCATTTT.

The CDR3 DNA reads TGTGCCAGCAGCCAGACAGGGAACACTGAAGCTTTCTTT. Translating gives CASSQTGNTEAFF. V is TRBV9 and J is TRBJ1-1, with D maybe TRBD1 (6 bases). This CDR3 region has 13 residues. Looked up from germline, CDR1 is SGDLS and CDR2 is YYNGEE. V lost 4 bases and J lost 1, with 8 bases in between.

The V and J genes are TRBV2 and TRBJ1-6; 7 bases align to TRBD1. The CDR3 is 16 residues long. The V gene end was trimmed by 5 bases and the J gene end by 0 bases; junction bases not matched to a gene: 4. Germline V gives CDR1 SNHLY, CDR2 FYNNEI. The CDR3 DNA follows: TGTGCCAGCAGTTACAGGGGATACTCCTATAATTCACCCCTCCACTTT. As protein: CASSYRGYSYNSPLHF.

The table lists this clone with a few counts. The rearrangement joins TRBV3-1 (or the pseudogene TRBV3-2) to TRBJ1-3; 8 positions match TRBD1. J gave up 3 bases and V 6 bases, and 7 bases lay outside the gene matches. Germline CDR1 and CDR2: LGHDT and YNNKEL (reference sequence). CDR3 length: 15 amino acids. CDR3 sequence (DNA): TGTGCCAGCAGTCCCTTCGGACAGGGTGGAAACACCATATATTTT. This codes for CASSPFGQGGNTIYF.

This clone occurred a few times. The germline gene is not matched at one end of the junction; a read error may be the cause. The V call is TRBV27, the J call TRBJ2-1; D is perhaps TRBD2 (6 bases). The CDR3 sequence is 12 residues long. Germline CDR1 MNHEY, CDR2 SMNVEV (reference sequence). In DNA, the CDR3 is TGTGCCAGCAGTTTCCGGGAGCTTAATCTTGTCTTC. This translates into CASSFRELNLVF.